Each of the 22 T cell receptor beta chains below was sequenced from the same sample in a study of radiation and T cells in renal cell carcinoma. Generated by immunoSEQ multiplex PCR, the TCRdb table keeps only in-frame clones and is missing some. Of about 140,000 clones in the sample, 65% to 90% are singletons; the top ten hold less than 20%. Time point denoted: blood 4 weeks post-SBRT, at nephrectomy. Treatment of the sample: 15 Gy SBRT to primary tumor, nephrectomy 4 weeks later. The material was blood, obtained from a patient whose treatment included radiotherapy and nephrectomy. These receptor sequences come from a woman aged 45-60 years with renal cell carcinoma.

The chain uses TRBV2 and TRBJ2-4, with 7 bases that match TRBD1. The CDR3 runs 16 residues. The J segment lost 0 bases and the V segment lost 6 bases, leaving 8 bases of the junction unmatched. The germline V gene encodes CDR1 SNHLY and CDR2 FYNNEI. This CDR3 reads CASRGDRLLAKNIQYF. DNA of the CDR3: TGTGCCAGCAGGGGGGACAGACTTTTAGCCAAAAACATTCAGTACTTC.

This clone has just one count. CDR3 protein: CASSLQGQQFF. CDR3 coding DNA: TGTGCCAGCAGTTTACAGGGCCAGCAGTTCTTC. J is TRBJ2-1 and V is TRBV28, with TRBD1 as a possible D gene (5 bases). Per germline, CDR1 MDHEN and CDR2 SYDVKM. The V end lost 2 bases, the J end lost 11 bases, and 7 bases lay between the germline ends. The CDR3 spans 11 residues.

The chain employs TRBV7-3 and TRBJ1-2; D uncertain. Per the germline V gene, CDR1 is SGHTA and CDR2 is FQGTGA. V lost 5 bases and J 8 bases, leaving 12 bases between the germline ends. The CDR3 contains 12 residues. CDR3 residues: CASSPGDSGYTF. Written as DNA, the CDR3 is TGTGCCAGCAGCCCAGGTGATTCGGGCTACACCTTC.

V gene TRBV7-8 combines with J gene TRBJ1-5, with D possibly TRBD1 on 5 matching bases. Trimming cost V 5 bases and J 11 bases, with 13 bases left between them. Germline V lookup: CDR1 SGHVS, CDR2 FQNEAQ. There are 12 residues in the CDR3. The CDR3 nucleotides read TGTGCCAGCAGCCTAGGTGGGGCGGCCCAGCATTTT. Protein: CASSLGGAAQHF.

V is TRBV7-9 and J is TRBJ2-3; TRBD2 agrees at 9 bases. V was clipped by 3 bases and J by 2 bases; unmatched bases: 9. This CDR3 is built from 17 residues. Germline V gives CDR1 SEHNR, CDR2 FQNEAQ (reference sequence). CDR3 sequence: CASSFLVAGAVTDTQYF. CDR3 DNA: TGTGCCAGCAGCTTCCTCGTAGCGGGGGCCGTCACAGATACGCAGTATTTT.

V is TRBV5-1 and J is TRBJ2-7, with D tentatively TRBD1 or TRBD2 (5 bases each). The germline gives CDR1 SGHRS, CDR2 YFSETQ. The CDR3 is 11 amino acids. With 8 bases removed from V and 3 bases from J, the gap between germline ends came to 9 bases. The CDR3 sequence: CASRGDYEQYF. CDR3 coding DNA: TGCGCCAGTAGAGGGGACTACGAGCAGTACTTC.

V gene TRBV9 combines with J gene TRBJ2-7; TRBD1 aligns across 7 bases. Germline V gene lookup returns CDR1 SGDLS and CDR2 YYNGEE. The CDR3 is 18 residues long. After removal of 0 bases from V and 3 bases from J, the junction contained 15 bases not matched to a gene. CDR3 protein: CASSVGPSIGDSLYEQYF. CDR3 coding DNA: TGTGCCAGCAGCGTAGGGCCCTCTATAGGGGACAGCCTCTACGAGCAGTACTTC.

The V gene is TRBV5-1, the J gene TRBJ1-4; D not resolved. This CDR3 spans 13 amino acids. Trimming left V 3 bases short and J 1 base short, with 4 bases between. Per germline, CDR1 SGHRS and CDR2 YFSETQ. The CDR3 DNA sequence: TGCGCCAGCAGCTCGGAAACTAATGAAAAACTGTTTTTT. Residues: CASSSETNEKLFF.

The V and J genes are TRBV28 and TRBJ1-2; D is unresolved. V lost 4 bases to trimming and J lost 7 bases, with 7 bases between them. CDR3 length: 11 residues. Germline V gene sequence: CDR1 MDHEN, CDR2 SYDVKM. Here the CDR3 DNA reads TGTGCCAGCAGTTGGTCGGGTGGCTACACCTTC. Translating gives CASSWSGGYTF.

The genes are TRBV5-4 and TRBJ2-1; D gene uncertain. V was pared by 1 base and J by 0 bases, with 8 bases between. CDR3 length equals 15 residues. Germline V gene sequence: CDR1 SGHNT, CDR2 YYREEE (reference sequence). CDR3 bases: TGTGCCAGCAGCTTGAACCATCGCTCCTACAATGAGCAGTTCTTC. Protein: CASSLNHRSYNEQFF.

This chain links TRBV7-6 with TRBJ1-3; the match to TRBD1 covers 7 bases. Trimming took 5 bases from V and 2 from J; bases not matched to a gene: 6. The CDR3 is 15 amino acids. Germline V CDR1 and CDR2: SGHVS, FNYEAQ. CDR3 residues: CASSTDGTAGNTIYF. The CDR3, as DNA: TGTGCCAGCAGCACGGACGGGACAGCTGGAAACACCATATATTTT.

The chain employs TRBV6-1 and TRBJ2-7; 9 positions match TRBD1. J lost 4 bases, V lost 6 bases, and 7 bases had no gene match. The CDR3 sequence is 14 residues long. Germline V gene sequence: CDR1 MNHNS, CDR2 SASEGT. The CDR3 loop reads CASRRGGTGYEQYF. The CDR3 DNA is TGTGCCAGCAGAAGGGGGGGGACAGGGTACGAGCAGTACTTC.

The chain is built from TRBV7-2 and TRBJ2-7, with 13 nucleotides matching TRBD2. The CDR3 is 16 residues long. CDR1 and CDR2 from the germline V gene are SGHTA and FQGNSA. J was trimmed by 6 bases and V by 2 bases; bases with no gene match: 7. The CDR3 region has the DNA TGTGCCAGCAGCTTAAGACTAGCGGGGGGCCGTGGCGAGCAGTACTTC. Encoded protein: CASSLRLAGGRGEQYF.

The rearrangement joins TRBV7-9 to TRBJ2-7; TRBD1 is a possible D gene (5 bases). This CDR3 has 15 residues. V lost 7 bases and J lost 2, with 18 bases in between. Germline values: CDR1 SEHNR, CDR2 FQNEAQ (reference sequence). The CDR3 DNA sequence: TGTGCCAGCACCCCAGGGTCTTGGGCCACCTACGAGCAGTACTTC. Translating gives CASTPGSWATYEQYF.

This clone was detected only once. CDR3 protein: CASSQGGSDPLGEQYF. The CDR3 DNA sequence: TGCGCCAGCAGCCAAGGTGGTTCGGATCCGTTAGGGGAGCAGTACTTC. The chain combines TRBV4-3 with TRBJ2-7; D is unclear. The CDR3 is 16 residues long. Germline V CDR1 and CDR2: LGHNA, YSLEER. V was clipped by 1 base and J by 7 bases, with 20 bases between them.

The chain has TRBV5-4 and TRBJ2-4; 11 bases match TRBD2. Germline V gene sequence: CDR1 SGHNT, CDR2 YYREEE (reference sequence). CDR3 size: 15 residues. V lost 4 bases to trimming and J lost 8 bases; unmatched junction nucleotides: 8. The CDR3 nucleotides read TGTGCCAGCAGCGAATGGCTAGCGGGAGGTCACATTCAGTACTTC. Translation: CASSEWLAGGHIQYF.

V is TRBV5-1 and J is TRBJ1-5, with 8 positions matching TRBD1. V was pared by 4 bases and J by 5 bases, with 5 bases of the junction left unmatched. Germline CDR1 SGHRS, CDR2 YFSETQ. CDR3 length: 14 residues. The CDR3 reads CASSRDRGYQPQHF. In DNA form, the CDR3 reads TGCGCCAGCAGCCGAGACAGGGGATATCAGCCCCAGCATTTT. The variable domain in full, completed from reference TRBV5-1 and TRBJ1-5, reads KAGVTQTPRYLIKTRGQQVTLSCSPISGHRSVSWYQQTPGQGLQFLFEYFSETQRNKGNFPGRFSGRQFSNSRSEMNVSTLELGDSALYLCASSRDRGYQPQHFGDGTRLSIL.

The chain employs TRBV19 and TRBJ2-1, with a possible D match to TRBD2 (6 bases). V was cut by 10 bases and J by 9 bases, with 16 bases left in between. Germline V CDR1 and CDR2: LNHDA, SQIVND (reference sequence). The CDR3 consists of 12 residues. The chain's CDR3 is CATDGLGGEQFF. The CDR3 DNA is TGTGCCACGGACGGCTTGGGGGGTGAGCAGTTCTTC.

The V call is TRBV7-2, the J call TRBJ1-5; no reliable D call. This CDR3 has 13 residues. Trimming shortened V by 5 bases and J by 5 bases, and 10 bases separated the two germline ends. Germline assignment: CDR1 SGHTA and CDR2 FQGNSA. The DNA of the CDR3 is TGTGCCAGCAGCCTTTTCCTCGATCAGCCCCAGCATTTT. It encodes CASSLFLDQPQHF. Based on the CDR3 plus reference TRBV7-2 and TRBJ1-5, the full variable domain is GAGVSQSPSNKVTEKGKDVELRCDPISGHTALYWYRQSLGQGLEFLIYFQGNSAPDKSGLPSDRFSAERTGGSVSTLTIQRTQQEDSAVYLCASSLFLDQPQHFGDGTRLSIL.

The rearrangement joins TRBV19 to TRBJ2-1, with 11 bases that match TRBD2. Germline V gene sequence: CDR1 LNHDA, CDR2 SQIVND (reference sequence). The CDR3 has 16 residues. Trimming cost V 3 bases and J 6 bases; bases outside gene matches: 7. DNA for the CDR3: TGTGCCAGTAGTATCCTTAGCGGGGGGGCCCGCAATGAGCAGTTCTTC. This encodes CASSILSGGARNEQFF. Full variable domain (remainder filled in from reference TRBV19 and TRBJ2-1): DGGITQSPKYLFRKEGQNVTLSCEQNLNHDAMYWYRQDPGQGLRLIYYSQIVNDFQKGDIAEGYSVSREKKESFPLTVTSAQKNPTAFYLCASSILSGGARNEQFFGPGTRLTVL.

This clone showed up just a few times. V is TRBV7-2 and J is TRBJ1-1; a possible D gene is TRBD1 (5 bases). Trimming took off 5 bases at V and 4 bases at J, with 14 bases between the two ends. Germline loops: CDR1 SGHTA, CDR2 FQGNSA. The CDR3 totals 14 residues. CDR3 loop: CASSPRVYGTEAFF. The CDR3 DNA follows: TGTGCCAGCAGCCCCAGGGTGTATGGCACTGAAGCTTTCTTT.

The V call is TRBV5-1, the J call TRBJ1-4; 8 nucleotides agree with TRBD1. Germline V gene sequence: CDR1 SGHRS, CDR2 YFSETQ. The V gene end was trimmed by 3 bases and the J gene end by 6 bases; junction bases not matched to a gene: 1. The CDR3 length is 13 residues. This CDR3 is CASSSQGDEKLFF. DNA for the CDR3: TGCGCCAGCAGCTCACAGGGGGATGAAAAACTGTTTTTT.